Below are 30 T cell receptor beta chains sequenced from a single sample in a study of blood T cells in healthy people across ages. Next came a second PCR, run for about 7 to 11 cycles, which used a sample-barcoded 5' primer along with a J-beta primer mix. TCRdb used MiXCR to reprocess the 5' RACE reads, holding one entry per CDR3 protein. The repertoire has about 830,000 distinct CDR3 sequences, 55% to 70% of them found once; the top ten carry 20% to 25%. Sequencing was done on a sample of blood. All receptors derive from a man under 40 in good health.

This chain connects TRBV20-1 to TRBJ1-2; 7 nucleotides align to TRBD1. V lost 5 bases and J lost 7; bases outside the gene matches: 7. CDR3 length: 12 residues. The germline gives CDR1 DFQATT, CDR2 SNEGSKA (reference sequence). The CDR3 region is CSAAPQGGGYTF. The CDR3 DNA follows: TGCAGTGCTGCGCCGCAGGGGGGTGGCTACACCTTC.

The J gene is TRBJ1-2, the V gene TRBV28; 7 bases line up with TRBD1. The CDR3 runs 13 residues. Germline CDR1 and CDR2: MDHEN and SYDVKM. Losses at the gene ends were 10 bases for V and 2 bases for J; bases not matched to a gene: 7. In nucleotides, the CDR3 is TGTGCCATCCTTCCGGGACAGAACTATGGCTACACCTTC. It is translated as CAILPGQNYGYTF.

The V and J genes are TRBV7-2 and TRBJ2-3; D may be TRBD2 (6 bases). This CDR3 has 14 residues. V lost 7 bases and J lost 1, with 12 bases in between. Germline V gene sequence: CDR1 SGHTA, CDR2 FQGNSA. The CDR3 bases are TGTGCCAGCAAGGCGCGGGGCCGCACAGATACGCAGTATTTT. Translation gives CASKARGRTDTQYF.

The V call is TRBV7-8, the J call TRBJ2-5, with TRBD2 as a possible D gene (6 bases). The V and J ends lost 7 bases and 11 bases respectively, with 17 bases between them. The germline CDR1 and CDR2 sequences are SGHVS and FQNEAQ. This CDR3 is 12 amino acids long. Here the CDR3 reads CASNYGGGEQYF. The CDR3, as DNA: TGTGCCAGCAACTACGGAGGAGGGGAGCAGTACTTC.

The CDR3 nucleotides are TGTGCCACCAGCAGCCACAGGGCTGGGGTGAATGAGCAGTTCTTC. Encoded protein: CATSSHRAGVNEQFF. The gene calls are TRBV15 and TRBJ2-1, with TRBD1 as a possible D gene (6 bases). Germline assignment: CDR1 LNHNV and CDR2 YYDKDF (reference sequence). The CDR3 runs to 15 residues. The ends were cut back, 3 bases at V and 7 bases at J, with 16 bases in the middle.

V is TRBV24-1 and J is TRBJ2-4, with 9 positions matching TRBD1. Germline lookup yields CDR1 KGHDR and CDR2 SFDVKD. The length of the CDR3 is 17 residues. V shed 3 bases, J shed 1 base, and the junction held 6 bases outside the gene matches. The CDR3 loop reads CATSDGGTGWAKNIQYF. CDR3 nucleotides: TGTGCCACCAGTGATGGGGGGACAGGGTGGGCCAAAAACATTCAGTACTTC.

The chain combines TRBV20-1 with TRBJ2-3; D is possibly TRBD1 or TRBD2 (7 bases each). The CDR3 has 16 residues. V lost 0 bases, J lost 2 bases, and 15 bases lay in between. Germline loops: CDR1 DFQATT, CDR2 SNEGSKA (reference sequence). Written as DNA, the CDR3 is TGCAGTGCTAGAGAGGGACAGCGGGGATACACAGATACGCAGTATTTT. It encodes CSAREGQRGYTDTQYF.

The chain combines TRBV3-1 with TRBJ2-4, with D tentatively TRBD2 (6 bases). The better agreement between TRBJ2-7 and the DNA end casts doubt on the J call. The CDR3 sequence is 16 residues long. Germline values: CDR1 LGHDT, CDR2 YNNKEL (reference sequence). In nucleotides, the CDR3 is TGTGCCAGCAGCCGTGTGGGCGGACGGGGGTCCTACGAGCAGTACTTC. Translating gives CASSRVGGRGSYEQYF.

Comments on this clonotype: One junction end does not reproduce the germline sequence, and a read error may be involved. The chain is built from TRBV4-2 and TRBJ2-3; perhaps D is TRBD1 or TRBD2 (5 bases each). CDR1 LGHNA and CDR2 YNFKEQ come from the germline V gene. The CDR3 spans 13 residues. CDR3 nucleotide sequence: TGTGCCGGCAGCCAACCGGGACCCGCTACGCAGTATTTT. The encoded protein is CAGSQPGPATQYF.

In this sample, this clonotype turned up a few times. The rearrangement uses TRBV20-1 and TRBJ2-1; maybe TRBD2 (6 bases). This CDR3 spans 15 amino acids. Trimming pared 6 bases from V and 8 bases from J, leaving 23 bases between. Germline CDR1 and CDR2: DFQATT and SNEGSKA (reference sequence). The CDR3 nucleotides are TGCAGTGCCCACGGACTGGCGGGATTCTTGGATGAGCAGTTCTTC. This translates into CSAHGLAGFLDEQFF.

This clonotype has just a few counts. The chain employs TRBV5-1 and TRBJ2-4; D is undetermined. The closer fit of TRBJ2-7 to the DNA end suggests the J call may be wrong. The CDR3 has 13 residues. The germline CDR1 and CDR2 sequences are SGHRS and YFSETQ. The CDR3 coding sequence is TGCGCCAGCAGCTTGGGGGTCGAGCACGAGCAGTACTTC. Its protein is CASSLGVEHEQYF.

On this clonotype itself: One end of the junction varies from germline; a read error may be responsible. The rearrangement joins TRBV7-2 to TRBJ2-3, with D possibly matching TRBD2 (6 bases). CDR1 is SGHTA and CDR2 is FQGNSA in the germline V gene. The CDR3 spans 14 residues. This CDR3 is CAGSLADGSDTQYF. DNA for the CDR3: TGTGCCGGCAGCTTAGCGGACGGGTCAGATACGCAGTATTTT.

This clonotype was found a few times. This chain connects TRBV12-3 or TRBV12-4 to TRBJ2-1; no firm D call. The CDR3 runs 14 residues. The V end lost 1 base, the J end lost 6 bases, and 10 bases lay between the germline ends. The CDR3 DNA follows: TGTGCCAGCAGTTTAGTGATGGACGGCAATGAGCAGTTCTTC. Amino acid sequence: CASSLVMDGNEQFF.

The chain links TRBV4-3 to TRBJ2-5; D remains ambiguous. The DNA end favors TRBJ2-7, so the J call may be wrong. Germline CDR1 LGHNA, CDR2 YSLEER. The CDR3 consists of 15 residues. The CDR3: CASSQDLHRKGEQYF. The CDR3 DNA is TGCGCCAGCAGCCAAGATTTACATAGGAAGGGCGAGCAGTACTTC.

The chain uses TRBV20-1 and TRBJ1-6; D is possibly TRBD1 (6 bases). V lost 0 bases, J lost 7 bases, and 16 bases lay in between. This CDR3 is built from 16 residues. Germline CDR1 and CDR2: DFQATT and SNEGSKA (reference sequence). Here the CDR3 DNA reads TGCAGTGCTAGAGATCCCCGGGGGCAAGGAAATTCACCCCTCCACTTT. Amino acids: CSARDPRGQGNSPLHF.

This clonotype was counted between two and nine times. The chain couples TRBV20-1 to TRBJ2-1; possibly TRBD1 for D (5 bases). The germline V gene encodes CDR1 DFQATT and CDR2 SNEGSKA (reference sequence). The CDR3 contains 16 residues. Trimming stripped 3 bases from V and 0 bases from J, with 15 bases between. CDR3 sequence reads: CSARERGRSSYNEQFF. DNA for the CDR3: TGCAGTGCTAGGGAAAGGGGTCGGAGCTCCTACAATGAGCAGTTCTTC.

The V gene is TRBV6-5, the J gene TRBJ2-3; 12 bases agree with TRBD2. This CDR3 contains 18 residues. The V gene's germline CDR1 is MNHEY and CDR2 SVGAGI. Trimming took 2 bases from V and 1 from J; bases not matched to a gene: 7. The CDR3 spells CASSYRLAGGVGTDTQYF. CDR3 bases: TGTGCCAGCAGTTACCGCCTAGCGGGAGGGGTCGGCACAGATACGCAGTATTTT.

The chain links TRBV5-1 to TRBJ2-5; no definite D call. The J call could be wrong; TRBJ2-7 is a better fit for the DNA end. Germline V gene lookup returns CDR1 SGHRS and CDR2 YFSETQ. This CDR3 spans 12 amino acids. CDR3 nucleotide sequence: TGCGCCAGCACCGCATTTAGGGTCGAGCAGTACTTC. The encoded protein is CASTAFRVEQYF.

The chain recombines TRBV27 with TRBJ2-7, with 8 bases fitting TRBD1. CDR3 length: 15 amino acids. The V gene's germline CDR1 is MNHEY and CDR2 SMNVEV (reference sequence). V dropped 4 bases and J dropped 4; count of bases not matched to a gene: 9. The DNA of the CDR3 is TGTGCCAGCAGTTCTCCCTGGACAGGGATTTACGAGCAGTACTTC. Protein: CASSSPWTGIYEQYF.

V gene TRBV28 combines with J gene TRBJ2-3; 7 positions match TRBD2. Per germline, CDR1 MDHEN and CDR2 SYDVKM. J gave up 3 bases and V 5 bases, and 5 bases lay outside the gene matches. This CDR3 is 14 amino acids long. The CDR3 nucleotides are TGTGCCAGCAGTGGGGCGGGAGCGACAGATACGCAGTATTTT. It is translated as CASSGAGATDTQYF.

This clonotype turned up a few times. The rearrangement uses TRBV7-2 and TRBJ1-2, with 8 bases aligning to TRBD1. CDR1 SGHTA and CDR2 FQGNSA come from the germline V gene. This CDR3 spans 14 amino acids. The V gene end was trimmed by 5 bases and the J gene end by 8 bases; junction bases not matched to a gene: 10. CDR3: CASSKPDRAEGYTF. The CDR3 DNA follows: TGTGCCAGCAGCAAACCGGACAGGGCGGAGGGCTACACCTTC.

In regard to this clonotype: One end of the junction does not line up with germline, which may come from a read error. The CDR3 reads CARRSTNEKLFF. The CDR3 nucleotides are TGTGCCCGGAGGTCTACTAATGAAAAACTGTTTTTT. The V and J genes are TRBV30 and TRBJ1-4; D is ambiguous. The CDR3 covers 12 residues. CDR1 and CDR2 (germline): GTSNPN, SVGIG (reference sequence).

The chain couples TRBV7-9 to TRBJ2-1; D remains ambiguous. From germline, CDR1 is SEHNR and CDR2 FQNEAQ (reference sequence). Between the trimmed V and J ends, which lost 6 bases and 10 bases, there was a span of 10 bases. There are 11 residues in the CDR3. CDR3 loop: CASRRTAEQFF. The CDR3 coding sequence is TGTGCCAGCAGAAGAACAGCCGAGCAGTTCTTC.

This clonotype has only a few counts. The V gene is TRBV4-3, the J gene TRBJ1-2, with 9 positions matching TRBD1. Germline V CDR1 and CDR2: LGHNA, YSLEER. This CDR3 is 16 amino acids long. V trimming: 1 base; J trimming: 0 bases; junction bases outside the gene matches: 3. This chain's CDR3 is CASSQAGDRANYGYTF. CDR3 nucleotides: TGCGCCAGCAGCCAAGCTGGGGACAGGGCTAACTATGGCTACACCTTC.

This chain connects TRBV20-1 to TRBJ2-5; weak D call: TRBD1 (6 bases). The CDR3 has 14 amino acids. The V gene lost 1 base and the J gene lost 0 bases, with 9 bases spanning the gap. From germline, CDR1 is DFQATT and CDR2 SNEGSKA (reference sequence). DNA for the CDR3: TGCAGTGCTAGAGGTCAGGGGTACCAAGAGACCCAGTACTTC. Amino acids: CSARGQGYQETQYF.

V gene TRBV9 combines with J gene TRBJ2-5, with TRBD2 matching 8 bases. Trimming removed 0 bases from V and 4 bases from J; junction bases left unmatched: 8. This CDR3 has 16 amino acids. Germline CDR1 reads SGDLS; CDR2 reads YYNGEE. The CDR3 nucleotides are TGTGCCAGCAGCGTAGGGGCTAGCGGGCAGGGAGAGACCCAGTACTTC. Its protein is CASSVGASGQGETQYF.

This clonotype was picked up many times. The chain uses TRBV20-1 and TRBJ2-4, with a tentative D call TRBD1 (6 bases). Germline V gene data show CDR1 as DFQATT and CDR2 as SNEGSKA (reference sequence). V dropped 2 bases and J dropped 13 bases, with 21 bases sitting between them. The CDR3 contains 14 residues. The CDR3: CSARQTGYLSEQYF. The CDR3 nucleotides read TGCAGTGCTAGACAAACAGGGTATTTAAGTGAGCAGTACTTC.

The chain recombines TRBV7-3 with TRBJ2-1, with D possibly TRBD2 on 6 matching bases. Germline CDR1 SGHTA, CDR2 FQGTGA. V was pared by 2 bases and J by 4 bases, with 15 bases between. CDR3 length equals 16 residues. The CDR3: CASSLFHGRGYNEQFF. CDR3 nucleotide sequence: TGTGCCAGCAGCTTATTCCACGGGCGGGGTTACAATGAGCAGTTCTTC.

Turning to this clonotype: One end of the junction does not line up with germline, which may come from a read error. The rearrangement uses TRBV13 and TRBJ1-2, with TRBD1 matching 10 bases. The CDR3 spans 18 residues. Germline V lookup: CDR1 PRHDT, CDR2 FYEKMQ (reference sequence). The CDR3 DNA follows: TGTGCCAGCAGCCTTCACGGGGACAGGGGACCTTCTAACCATGGCTACACCTTC. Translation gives CASSLHGDRGPSNHGYTF.

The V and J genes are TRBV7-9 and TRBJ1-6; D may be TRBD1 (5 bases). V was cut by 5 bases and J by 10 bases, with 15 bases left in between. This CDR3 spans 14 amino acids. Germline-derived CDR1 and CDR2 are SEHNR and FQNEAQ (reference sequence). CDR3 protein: CASSPAREISPLHF. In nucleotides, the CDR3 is TGTGCCAGCAGCCCCGCCAGGGAGATCTCACCCCTCCACTTT.